Listed below are T cell receptor beta chains from one sample, sequenced in a study of T cells in Graves' hyperthyroidism and ophthalmopathy. Each CDR3 protein gets one entry after TCRdb re-called the multiplex PCR reads with MiXCR. Here the sample spans 450,000 to 550,000 distinct CDR3 sequences, approximately 25% being singletons. The source material was blood. The receptor source for this set is a woman younger than 45 with Graves' ophthalmopathy. Each CDR3 is given with its conserved first and last residue. Fields, in order: CDR3 protein, V gene, J gene.

cdr3_aa: CASSHLFGPYEQYF
v_call: TRBV14
j_call: TRBJ2-7

cdr3_aa: CASSQTGEGNQPQHF
v_call: TRBV4-2
j_call: TRBJ1-5

cdr3_aa: CASSETGPDQPQHF
v_call: TRBV6-1
j_call: TRBJ1-5

cdr3_aa: CASSLAGGRAYEQYF
v_call: TRBV12-3/TRBV12-4
j_call: TRBJ2-7

cdr3_aa: CASSPGLGMVDTEAFF
v_call: TRBV18
j_call: TRBJ1-1

cdr3_aa: CASSFTRDLAKNIKYF
v_call: TRBV7-8
j_call: TRBJ2-4

cdr3_aa: CASSQSERSGANVLTF
v_call: TRBV18
j_call: TRBJ2-6

cdr3_aa: CSVEWAGFSYEQYF
v_call: TRBV29-1
j_call: TRBJ2-7

cdr3_aa: CASSLQGGLGTEAFF
v_call: TRBV7-9
j_call: TRBJ1-1

cdr3_aa: CASNGLIQETQYF
v_call: TRBV6-1
j_call: TRBJ2-5

cdr3_aa: CASSLVGGQGELFF
v_call: TRBV12-3/TRBV12-4
j_call: TRBJ2-2

cdr3_aa: CASSWGGSGGQGQETQYF
v_call: TRBV11-2
j_call: TRBJ2-5

cdr3_aa: CASIYGSMNTEAFF
v_call: TRBV6-5
j_call: TRBJ1-1

cdr3_aa: CASSLQRGLDEQYF
v_call: TRBV12-3/TRBV12-4
j_call: TRBJ2-7

cdr3_aa: CASSLDRFGTAYEQYF
v_call: TRBV11-1
j_call: TRBJ2-7

cdr3_aa: CASSFIGDPYF
v_call: TRBV7-2
j_call: TRBJ2-5

cdr3_aa: CASTPGQTYGNTLYF
v_call: TRBV28
j_call: TRBJ1-3

cdr3_aa: CSARRRGALMFETQYF
v_call: TRBV20-1
j_call: TRBJ2-5

cdr3_aa: CASSEREGRRTEAFF
v_call: TRBV6-1
j_call: TRBJ1-1

cdr3_aa: CATSDPEVGNQPQHF
v_call: TRBV24-1
j_call: TRBJ1-5

cdr3_aa: CASSFRGRLGYTF
v_call: TRBV12-3/TRBV12-4
j_call: TRBJ1-2

cdr3_aa: CAIALGTMNTEAFF
v_call: TRBV12-3/TRBV12-4
j_call: TRBJ1-1

cdr3_aa: CASSDRGSGYTF
v_call: TRBV27
j_call: TRBJ1-2

cdr3_aa: CASSSTGFYEQYF
v_call: TRBV11-2
j_call: TRBJ2-7